This passage covers 26 T cell receptor beta chains from one sample sequenced in a study of Graves' ophthalmopathy and Graves' hyperthyroidism. Amplification from RNA transcripts yielded the TCR beta CDR3 regions. Amplification began with first-round RT-PCR using HTBI primers, then second-round multiplex PCR was performed. One entry per CDR3 protein results from TCRdb running MiXCR on the multiplex PCR reads. This repertoire shows 650,000 to 900,000 distinct CDR3 sequences, approximately 40% found once; its top ten account for 40% to 55%. The sequenced material came from peripheral blood. All receptors come from an adult man with Graves' ophthalmopathy.

The chain employs TRBV19 and TRBJ1-2, with D maybe TRBD1 (6 bases). Trimming cost V 3 bases and J 4 bases, with 18 bases left between them. The germline CDR1 and CDR2 sequences are LNHDA and SQIVND (reference sequence). The CDR3 totals 16 residues. The CDR3 loop reads CASSMPRGATSYGYTF. Written as DNA, the CDR3 is TGTGCCAGTAGTATGCCGCGGGGGGCTACTAGCTATGGCTACACCTTC.

Comments on this clonotype: A junction boundary mismatches the germline segment, possibly from a read error. The gene calls are TRBV19 and TRBJ2-6; tentative D call: TRBD1 (5 bases). The CDR3 extends over 14 amino acids. The germline gives CDR1 LNHDA, CDR2 SQIVND (reference sequence). CDR3 residues: CASSPISGANVLIF. Here the CDR3 DNA reads TGTGCCAGTAGTCCAATCTCTGGGGCCAACGTCCTGATTTTC.

This sequence joins TRBV29-1 and TRBJ2-3; TRBD2 is a possible D gene (6 bases). The germline gives CDR1 SQVTM, CDR2 ANQGSEA. V was trimmed by 7 bases and J by 4 bases, leaving 18 bases between them. The CDR3 runs to 14 residues. The CDR3 here is CSGTRGGEADTQYF. The CDR3, as DNA: TGCAGCGGAACTAGGGGCGGGGAGGCAGATACGCAGTATTTT.

Comments on this clonotype: Its ends do not fully match the called genes, so a read error is possible. The rearrangement links TRBV11-1 to TRBJ1-2; possible D gene TRBD1, 5 bases. The CDR3 is 16 residues long. The germline CDR1 and CDR2 sequences are SGHAT and FQDESV (reference sequence). The CDR3 region is CAGSLRQGPRAYGYTF. CDR3 in DNA: TGTGCCGGCAGCTTACGCCAGGGACCCAGAGCCTATGGCTACACCTTC.

The V and J genes are TRBV10-2 and TRBJ2-7, with a tentative D call TRBD2 (6 bases). The CDR3 sequence is 16 residues long. Trimming stripped 6 bases from V and 3 bases from J, with 21 bases between. Per the germline V gene, CDR1 is WSHSY and CDR2 is SAAADI. CDR3 residues: CASSRRGGAPSYEQYF. In nucleotides, the CDR3 is TGCGCCAGCAGCCGCAGAGGCGGGGCGCCTAGCTACGAGCAGTACTTC.

A word on this clonotype: This may be a read error: a much more frequent sequence differs by one nucleotide. This sequence joins TRBV19 and TRBJ1-1, with 7 bases matching TRBD1. The CDR3 sequence is 14 residues long. Germline CDR1 and CDR2: LNHDA and SQIVND (reference sequence). The CDR3 reads CAGSTGTENTEAFF. The CDR3 DNA is TGTGCCGGTAGTACCGGGACAGAGAACACTGAAGCTTTCTTT. The full variable domain, completed using reference TRBV19 and TRBJ1-1, is DGGITQSPKYLFRKEGQNVTLSCEQNLNHDAMYWYRQDPGQGLRLIYYSQIVNDFQKGDIAEGYSVSREKKESFPLTVTSAQKNPTAFYLCAGSTGTENTEAFFGQGTRLTVV.

The V gene is TRBV2, the J gene TRBJ2-2; D may be TRBD1 or TRBD2 (5 bases each). Germline loops: CDR1 SNHLY, CDR2 FYNNEI. V was shortened by 6 bases and J by 1 base, with 15 bases between the two germline ends. The CDR3 is 16 residues long. The CDR3 loop reads CASSGGRTKNTGELFF. CDR3 coding DNA: TGTGCCAGCAGCGGAGGTAGGACAAAGAACACCGGGGAGCTGTTTTTT.

In this sample, this clonotype turned up many times. The chain has TRBV19 and TRBJ2-6; tentative D call: TRBD1 (5 bases). Germline V CDR1 and CDR2: LNHDA, SQIVND (reference sequence). V lost 9 bases to trimming and J lost 0 bases, with 12 bases between them. There are 15 residues in the CDR3. CDR3 DNA sequence: TGTGCCAGCAGTTCTACAGGCTCTGGGGCCAACGTCCTGACTTTC. Translation: CASSSTGSGANVLTF.

This rearrangement joins TRBV19 to TRBJ1-4; no definite D call. The V gene's germline CDR1 is LNHDA and CDR2 SQIVND (reference sequence). V shed 4 bases and J shed 8 bases, with 20 bases lying between them. The CDR3 consists of 16 residues. CDR3 bases: TGTGCCAGTAGTAATGGCGGCCGGGTCCAGAGCGAAAAACTGTTTTTT. The encoded protein is CASSNGGRVQSEKLFF.

Remarks on this clonotype: Compared with germline, one end of the junction differs, possibly owing to a read error. The gene calls are TRBV7-9 and TRBJ1-4; a weak D match, TRBD1 (6 bases). CDR3 size: 19 residues. From germline, CDR1 is SEHNR and CDR2 FQNEAQ (reference sequence). CDR3 sequence: CASSRKMDWTETTNEKLFF. CDR3 coding DNA: TGCGCCAGCAGCCGAAAGATGGACTGGACAGAAACAACTAATGAAAAACTGTTTTTT.

The sample holds a few counts of this clonotype. The chain joins TRBV12-3 or TRBV12-4 to TRBJ1-4; 9 nucleotides line up with TRBD1. V was pared by 1 base and J by 8 bases, with 5 bases of the junction left unmatched. The CDR3 extends over 15 amino acids. CDR3 residues: CASSLGTGEREKLFF. The CDR3 nucleotides read TGTGCCAGCAGTTTAGGGACAGGGGAACGAGAAAAACTGTTTTTT.

This clonotype was recorded a few times. V gene TRBV4-2 combines with J gene TRBJ2-7; tentatively, D is TRBD1 (6 bases). CDR1 and CDR2 from the germline V gene are LGHNA and YNFKEQ. The CDR3 covers 15 residues. V shed 6 bases and J shed 2 bases, with 17 bases lying between them. CDR3 in amino acids: CASSSPRDKAYEQYF. The CDR3, as DNA: TGTGCCAGCAGTAGCCCCCGGGACAAGGCCTACGAGCAGTACTTC.

The chain recombines TRBV29-1 with TRBJ1-4; D possibly corresponds to TRBD1 (6 bases). The CDR3 runs to 14 residues. Germline CDR1 reads SQVTM; CDR2 reads ANQGSEA. Trimming stripped 7 bases from V and 8 bases from J, with 20 bases between. The DNA of the CDR3 is TGCAGCGGATATGGGGCAGGGGAAAGCGAAAAACTGTTTTTT. This codes for CSGYGAGESEKLFF.

The CDR3 loop reads CASRGDSGSSGANVLTF. The CDR3 bases are TGTGCCAGCCGAGGGGACAGCGGCAGCTCTGGGGCCAACGTCCTGACTTTC. The V and J genes are TRBV25-1 and TRBJ2-6, with TRBD1 identical over 7 bases. Trimming cost V 8 bases and J 0 bases; bases outside gene matches: 10. The length of the CDR3 is 17 residues. Germline V lookup: CDR1 MGHDK, CDR2 SYGVNS.

Concerning this clonotype: Given a much more abundant clone one base away, this may be a read error. This chain uses TRBV12-3 or TRBV12-4 with TRBJ1-3; D gene uncertain. This CDR3 comprises 15 residues. The V and J ends lost 5 bases and 4 bases respectively, with 15 bases between them. Here the CDR3 reads CASSPAGSTGNTIYF. Here the CDR3 DNA reads TGTGCCAGCAGTCCCGCGGGCTCAACGGGAAACACCATATATTTT.

This clonotype has only a few counts. At one end, the junction sequence differs from germline, possibly due to a read error. The rearrangement links TRBV10-3 to TRBJ2-7, with D unresolved. Germline assignment: CDR1 ENHRY and CDR2 SYGVKD. The CDR3 is made up of 11 amino acids. This CDR3 reads CASSEKGEQYF. CDR3 nucleotides: TGTGCCAGCAGTGAAAAGGGTGAGCAGTACTTC.

This clonotype was counted only a few times. The chain is built from TRBV11-2 and TRBJ1-2, with D tentatively TRBD1 (5 bases). The CDR3 length is 14 residues. Deletions cut 3 bases from V and 5 bases from J, with 13 bases between. Germline V CDR1 and CDR2: SGHAT, FQNNGV. The CDR3 spells CASSFPQGGYGYTF. The CDR3, as DNA: TGTGCCAGCAGCTTTCCGCAGGGAGGATATGGCTACACCTTC.

This clonotype was observed a few times. This chain uses TRBV6-5 with TRBJ1-1; no definite D call. V lost 6 bases and J lost 4, with 18 bases in between. Germline-derived CDR1 and CDR2 are MNHEY and SVGAGI. The CDR3 contains 15 residues. CDR3 nucleotides: TGTGCCAGCAGCAGCAGATGGATGATGGGCACTGAAGCTTTCTTT. Translating gives CASSSRWMMGTEAFF.

The chain combines TRBV9 with TRBJ2-7; D might be TRBD1 (8 bases). The V gene lost 5 bases and the J gene lost 6 bases, with 27 bases spanning the gap. Germline CDR1 is SGDLS and CDR2 is YYNGEE. This CDR3 is 17 amino acids long. In nucleotides, the CDR3 is TGTGCCAGCAGACGATCTTGGACAGGGAGGGTCGCGAGCGAGCAGTACTTC. This translates into CASRRSWTGRVASEQYF.

The chain recombines TRBV25-1 with TRBJ2-2; D may be TRBD1 (6 bases). V lost 4 bases to trimming and J lost 7 bases, with 10 bases between them. Germline values: CDR1 MGHDK, CDR2 SYGVNS. The CDR3 runs to 13 residues. CDR3 residues: CASSARQVGELFF. CDR3 bases: TGTGCCAGCAGTGCTAGACAGGTCGGGGAGCTGTTTTTT.

The chain uses TRBV7-6 and TRBJ1-6; TRBD1 aligns across 8 bases. Trimming took 5 bases from V and 5 from J; bases not matched to a gene: 8. Germline V lookup: CDR1 SGHVS, CDR2 FNYEAQ. The CDR3 length is 16 residues. The CDR3 loop reads CASSRDRLLDNSPLHF. The CDR3 nucleotides read TGTGCCAGCAGCCGGGACAGGCTGTTGGATAATTCACCCCTCCACTTT.

The genes are TRBV29-1 and TRBJ1-5; 8 bases are shared with TRBD1. CDR3 length: 16 amino acids. Per the germline V gene, CDR1 is SQVTM and CDR2 is ANQGSEA. The V segment lost 5 bases and the J segment 2 bases; nucleotides outside the gene matches: 11. CDR3 sequence (DNA): TGCAGCGTTTCACTGAGGGTGACAGGGGGCAATCAGCCCCAGCATTTT. It yields the protein CSVSLRVTGGNQPQHF.

The V gene is TRBV10-3, the J gene TRBJ1-5; TRBD1 agrees at 8 bases. Germline V gene lookup returns CDR1 ENHRY and CDR2 SYGVKD. The CDR3 length is 15 residues. J lost 3 bases, V lost 10 bases, and 11 bases had no gene match. CDR3 loop: CATKTDRVNNQPQHF. The CDR3 coding sequence is TGTGCCACCAAAACGGACAGGGTGAACAATCAGCCCCAGCATTTT.

This clonotype has a count of ten or more. The chain uses TRBV7-9 and TRBJ1-4, with 7 bases matching TRBD1. The V gene's germline CDR1 is SEHNR and CDR2 FQNEAQ (reference sequence). Trimming at V came to 1 base and at J to 7 bases, leaving 6 bases not matched to a gene. This CDR3 is built from 15 residues. This CDR3 is CASSLGWTGAEKLFF. The CDR3 nucleotides read TGTGCCAGCAGCTTAGGATGGACAGGTGCTGAAAAACTGTTTTTT.

Points on this clonotype: The junction and the germline gene differ at one end; a read error may be behind it. The rearrangement joins TRBV10-3 to TRBJ2-6, with D perhaps TRBD2 (6 bases). The CDR3 totals 9 residues. CDR1 is ENHRY and CDR2 is SYGVKD in the germline V gene. The CDR3 coding sequence is TGTGCCATCAGCTCGGGACTGGCTTTC. Translated, it gives CAISSGLAF.

This chain links TRBV10-3 with TRBJ2-1; no reliable D call. The CDR3 sequence is 12 residues long. Trimming pared 3 bases from V and 5 bases from J, leaving 5 bases between. The germline CDR1 and CDR2 sequences are ENHRY and SYGVKD. CDR3 DNA: TGTGCCATCAGTGACACCAACAATGAGCAGTTCTTC. Translating it yields CAISDTNNEQFF.